This T cell receptor (beta chain) emerged from a study of T cell responses to AZD1222 COVID-19 vaccine (dated by TCRdb to about 2021). Regarding the study in general: Because spike-specific TCR depth and breadth did not differ between the two schedules, AZD1222 recipients who got a second dose at roughly 4 weeks were pooled with those who got a second dose at roughly 12 weeks. TCR sequencing was performed for roughly 250 trial participants, of whom 200 to 210 were given two doses of AZD1222 and 26 were given two doses of MenACWY control vaccine. Trial participants were enrolled into age subgroups of 18-55, 56-69 and 70-plus years, which contained around 140, 26 and 57 TCR-sequenced participants, respectively. The paper as a whole reports these results and caveats: No day 14 peak-response samples were available, so repertoires were characterized only after the peak T cell response. The vaccine-associated CD4 TCRs covered the entire spike protein, and the dominant responses fell in regions 160-218 and 743-854. Reportedly, almost half of the unique spike-specific TCRs recognized epitopes lying outside the regions that are mutated in the B.1.351 and B.1.1.7 variants. Participants were mostly white British, with more females than males. The authors suggested clonal diversity may have been underestimated. Conclusions about previously exposed vaccinees are limited because only a handful of AZD1222 recipients were SARS-CoV-2 seropositive at baseline. In the small 56-69-year group, the increase in depth fell short of significance, most likely because of low power. Spike-specific TCR breadth and depth rose significantly after two AZD1222 doses compared with day 0 and with MenACWY recipients.

In regard to this clone: No cognate antigen has been identified for it. Base qualities are missing; no much larger clone stands one base away.

What this sample's time point label stands for: baseline before first vaccination. The vaccinee samples were drawn from two UK trials, COV001 and COV002, one of which was a single-blind randomized controlled phase 2/3 trial testing AZD1222 (ChAdOx1 nCoV-19) in healthy adults. For TCRbeta chain sequencing, PBMC samples were collected from trial participants at day 0 and at day 28 after the second dose. The CDR3 regions of human TCRbeta chains were analyzed by immunosequencing. Per the original workflow: Repertoire TCRs were checked for matches against a reference library of SARS-CoV-2-specific TCRs that had been generated using the MIRA antigen-specificity platform. Breadth was defined as the fraction of unique TCRs that were SARS-CoV-2-associated. Depth was defined as the fraction of total T cells that were SARS-CoV-2-associated. Using the MIRA data, every spike-specific TCR was mapped to the spike region that the TCR reacted to and assigned to either a CD4 or a CD8 class. Log10-transformed breadth and depth values were compared by one-way ANOVA with Sidak's multiple comparisons tests. The immuneACCESS repertoire file appears here via TCRdb, limited to in-frame rearrangements. These files lack a portion of the clones; in checked studies, under half of the deficit traces to unresolved V genes, and the cause of the others is not known. The V and J calls and clone size were taken over from that table, and D and trimming were inferred from the DNA. This sample holds roughly 180,000 clones; roughly 87% were observed only once. The leading ten clones occupy less than 3% of the sample.

The material was peripheral blood, obtained on day 0 of AZD1222 vaccination. The clonotype was recovered from an adult in good health.

The CDR3 region reads CASSVGGATNYGYTF. The bases read TGTGCCAGCAGCGTGGGCGGGGCAACCAACTATGGCTACACCTTC. The rearrangement combines TRBV9 with TRBJ1-2, and TRBD1 may be the D gene, going by 5 matching bases. Via the germline V gene, CDR1 is SGDLS and CDR2 YYNGEE. V loses 2 bases of germline sequence and J loses 2 bases, and the interval between the two ends is 13 bases. Taken from cysteine to phenylalanine, the CDR3 has 15 residues. The read is trimmed to its CDR3 DNA, 45 bases read in frame from base 1.